The clone carrying this TCR beta chain has only one observation. The data are from a study of blood T cell repertoires in COVID-19. The overall study: The United States, Italy and Spain provided the acute and convalescent COVID-19 samples. T cells, B-cell-depleted T cells, or PBMCs provided the cDNA or gDNA that served as material.

Source study methods: The assay estimated nucleated cells by amplifying reference gene primers. The assay was immunoSEQ multiplex PCR, and TCRdb's table has in-frame clones only and misses some. The DNA gave D and trimming, while V, J and clone size come from that table. This table has 65,000 to 80,000 clones, roughly 90% appearing once. The receptor was derived from a man aged 30 to 39 with acute or convalescent COVID-19. The sequencing sample was made of peripheral blood.

CDR3 sequence (DNA): TGTGCCAGCACCATCCTAGCTCTGGGGGAGCAGTTCTTC. Translated, it gives CASTILALGEQFF. The chain employs TRBV12-3 or TRBV12-4 and TRBJ2-1; D possibly corresponds to TRBD2 (5 bases). This CDR3 region has 13 residues. The germline V and J ends were trimmed by 7 bases and 10 bases, with 17 bases remaining between them.